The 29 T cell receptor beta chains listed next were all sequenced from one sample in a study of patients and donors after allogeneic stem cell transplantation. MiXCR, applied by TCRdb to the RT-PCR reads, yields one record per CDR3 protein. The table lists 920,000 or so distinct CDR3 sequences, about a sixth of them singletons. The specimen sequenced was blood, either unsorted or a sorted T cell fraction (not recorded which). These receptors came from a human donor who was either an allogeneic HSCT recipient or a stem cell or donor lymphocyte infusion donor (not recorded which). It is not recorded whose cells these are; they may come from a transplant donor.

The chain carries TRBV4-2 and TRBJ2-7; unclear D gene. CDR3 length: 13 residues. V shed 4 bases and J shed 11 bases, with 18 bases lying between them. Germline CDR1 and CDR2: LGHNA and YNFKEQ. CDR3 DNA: TGTGCCAGCAGCCGATTCGCGTCCGGAGAAAAGTACTTC. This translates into CASSRFASGEKYF.

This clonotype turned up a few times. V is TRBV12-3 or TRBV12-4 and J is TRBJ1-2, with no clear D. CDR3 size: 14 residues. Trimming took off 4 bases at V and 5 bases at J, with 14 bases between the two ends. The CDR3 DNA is TGTGCCAGCAGTTCCCTGAGCACGGTGTATGGCTACACCTTC. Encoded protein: CASSSLSTVYGYTF.

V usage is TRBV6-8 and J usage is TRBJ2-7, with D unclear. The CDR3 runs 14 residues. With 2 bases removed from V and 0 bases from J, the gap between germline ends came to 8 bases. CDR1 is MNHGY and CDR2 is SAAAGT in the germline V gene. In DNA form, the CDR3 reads TGTGCCAGCAGTTACAATTCGAGCTCCTACGAGCAGTACTTC. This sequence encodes CASSYNSSSYEQYF.

CDR3 amino acids: CASSPRDNQETQYF. The CDR3 DNA is TGTGCCAGCTCACCCCGGGACAACCAAGAGACCCAGTACTTC. The V and J genes are TRBV18 and TRBJ2-5; the D gene is possibly TRBD1 (6 bases). The CDR3 has 14 residues. V lost 3 bases, J lost 0 bases, and 8 bases lay in between. Germline CDR1 reads KGHSH; CDR2 reads LQKENI.

DNA for the CDR3: TGTGCCTGGACTAGTCGGGGAAATGAGCAGTTCTTC. Residues: CAWTSRGNEQFF. This chain links TRBV30 with TRBJ2-1; possible D gene TRBD2, 5 bases. Trimming shortened V by 4 bases and J by 7 bases, and 11 bases separated the two germline ends. CDR1 is GTSNPN, CDR2 SVGIG, per germline (reference sequence). The CDR3 consists of 12 residues.

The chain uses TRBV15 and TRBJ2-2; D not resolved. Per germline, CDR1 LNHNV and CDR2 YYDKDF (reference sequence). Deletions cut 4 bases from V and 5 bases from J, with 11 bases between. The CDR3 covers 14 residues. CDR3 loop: CATSIQPRTGELFF. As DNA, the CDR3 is TGTGCCACCAGCATCCAGCCTAGAACCGGGGAGCTGTTTTTT. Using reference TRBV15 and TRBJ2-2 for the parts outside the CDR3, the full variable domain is DAMVIQNPRYQVTQFGKPVTLSCSQTLNHNVMYWYQQKSSQAPKLLFHYYDKDFNNEADTPDNFQSRRPNTSFCFLDIRSPGLGDTAMYLCATSIQPRTGELFFGEGSRLTVL.

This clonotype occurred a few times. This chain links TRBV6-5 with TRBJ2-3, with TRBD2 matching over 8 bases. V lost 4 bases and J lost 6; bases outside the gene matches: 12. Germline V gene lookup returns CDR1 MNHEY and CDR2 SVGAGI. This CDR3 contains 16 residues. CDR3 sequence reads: CASSSGGSLLGDTQYF. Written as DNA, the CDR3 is TGTGCCAGCAGTTCGGGAGGGAGCCTCCTTGGGGATACGCAGTATTTT.

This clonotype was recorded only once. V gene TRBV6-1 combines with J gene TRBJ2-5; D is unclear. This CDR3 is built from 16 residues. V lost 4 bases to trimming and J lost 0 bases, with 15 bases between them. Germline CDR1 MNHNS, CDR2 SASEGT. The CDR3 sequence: CASSVETIKNQETQYF. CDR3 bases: TGTGCCAGCAGTGTCGAGACCATTAAAAACCAAGAGACCCAGTACTTC.

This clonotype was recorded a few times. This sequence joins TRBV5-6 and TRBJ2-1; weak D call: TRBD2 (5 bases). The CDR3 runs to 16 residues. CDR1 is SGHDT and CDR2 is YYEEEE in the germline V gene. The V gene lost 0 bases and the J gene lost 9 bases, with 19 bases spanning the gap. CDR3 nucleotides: TGTGCCAGCAGCTTGGGGACGAGCGGAGCCATCATTGAGCAGTTCTTC. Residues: CASSLGTSGAIIEQFF. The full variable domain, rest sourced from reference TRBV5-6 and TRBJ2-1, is DAGVTQSPTHLIKTRGQQVTLRCSPKSGHDTVSWYQQALGQGPQFIFQYYEEEERQRGNFPDRFSGHQFPNYSSELNVNALLLGDSALYLCASSLGTSGAIIEQFFGPGTRLTVL.

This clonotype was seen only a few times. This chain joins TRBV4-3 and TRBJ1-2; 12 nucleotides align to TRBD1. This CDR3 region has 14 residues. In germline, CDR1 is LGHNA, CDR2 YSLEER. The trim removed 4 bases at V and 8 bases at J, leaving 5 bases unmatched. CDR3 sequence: CASSRGQGAEGYTF. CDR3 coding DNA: TGCGCCAGCAGCCGGGGACAGGGGGCGGAAGGCTACACCTTC.

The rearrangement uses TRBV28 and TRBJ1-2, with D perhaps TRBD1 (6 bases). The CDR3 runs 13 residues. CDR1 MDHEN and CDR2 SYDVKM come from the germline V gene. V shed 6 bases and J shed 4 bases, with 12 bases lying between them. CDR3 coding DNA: TGTGCCAGCAGCCCTTCAGGGGTCTATGGCTACACCTTC. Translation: CASSPSGVYGYTF.

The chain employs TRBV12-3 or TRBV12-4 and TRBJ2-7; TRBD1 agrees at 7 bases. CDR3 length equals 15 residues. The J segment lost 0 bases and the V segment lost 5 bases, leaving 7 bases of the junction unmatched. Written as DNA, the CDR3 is TGTGCCAGCAGTCCCGGACAGGTCGCCTCCTACGAGCAGTACTTC. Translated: CASSPGQVASYEQYF.

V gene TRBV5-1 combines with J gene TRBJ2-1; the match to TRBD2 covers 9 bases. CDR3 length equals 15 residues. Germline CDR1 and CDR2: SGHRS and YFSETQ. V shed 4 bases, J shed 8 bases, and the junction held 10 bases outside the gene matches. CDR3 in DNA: TGCGCCAGCAGCGAATTAGCGGGAGTTATTTATGAGCAGTTCTTC. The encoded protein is CASSELAGVIYEQFF. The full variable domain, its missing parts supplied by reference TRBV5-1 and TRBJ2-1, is KAGVTQTPRYLIKTRGQQVTLSCSPISGHRSVSWYQQTPGQGLQFLFEYFSETQRNKGNFPGRFSGRQFSNSRSEMNVSTLELGDSALYLCASSELAGVIYEQFFGPGTRLTVL.

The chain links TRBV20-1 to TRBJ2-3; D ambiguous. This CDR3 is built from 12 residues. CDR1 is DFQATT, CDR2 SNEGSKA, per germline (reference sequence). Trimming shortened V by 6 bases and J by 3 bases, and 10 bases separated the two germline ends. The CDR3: CSAGLGTDTQYF. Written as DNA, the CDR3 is TGCAGTGCAGGCCTGGGGACAGATACGCAGTATTTT.

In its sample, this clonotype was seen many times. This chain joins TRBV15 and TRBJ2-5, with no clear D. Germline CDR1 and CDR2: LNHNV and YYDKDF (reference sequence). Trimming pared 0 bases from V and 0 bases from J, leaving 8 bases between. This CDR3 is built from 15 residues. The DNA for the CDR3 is TGTGCCACCAGCAGAGATCGGACCGACCAAGAGACCCAGTACTTC. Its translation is CATSRDRTDQETQYF.

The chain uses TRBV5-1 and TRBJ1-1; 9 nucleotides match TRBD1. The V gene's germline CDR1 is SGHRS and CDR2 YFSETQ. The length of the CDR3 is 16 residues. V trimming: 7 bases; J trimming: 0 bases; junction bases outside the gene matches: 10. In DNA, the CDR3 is TGCGCCAGCCAAGCCGGGACAGGGAACATGAACACTGAAGCTTTCTTT. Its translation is CASQAGTGNMNTEAFF.

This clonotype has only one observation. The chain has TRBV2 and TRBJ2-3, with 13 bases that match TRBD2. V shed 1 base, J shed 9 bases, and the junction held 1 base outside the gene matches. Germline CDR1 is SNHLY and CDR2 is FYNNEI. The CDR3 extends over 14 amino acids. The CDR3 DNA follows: TGTGCCAGCAGTGAAGGACTAGCGGGGGGCACGCAGTATTTT. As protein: CASSEGLAGGTQYF. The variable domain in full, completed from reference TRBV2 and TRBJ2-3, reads EPEVTQTPSHQVTQMGQEVILRCVPISNHLYFYWYRQILGQKVEFLVSFYNNEISEKSEIFDDQFSVERPDGSNFTLKIRSTKLEDSAMYFCASSEGLAGGTQYFGPGTRLTVL.

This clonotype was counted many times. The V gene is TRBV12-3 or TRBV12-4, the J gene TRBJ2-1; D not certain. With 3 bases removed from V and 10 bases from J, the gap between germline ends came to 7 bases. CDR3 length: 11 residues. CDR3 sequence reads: CASSLGQEQFF. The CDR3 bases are TGTGCCAGCAGTTTGGGCCAAGAGCAGTTCTTC.

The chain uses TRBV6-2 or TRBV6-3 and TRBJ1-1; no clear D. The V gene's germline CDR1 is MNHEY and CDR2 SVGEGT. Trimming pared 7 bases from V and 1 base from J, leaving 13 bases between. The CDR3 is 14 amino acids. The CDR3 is CASTPPNGNTEAFF. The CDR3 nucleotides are TGTGCCAGCACGCCCCCGAATGGGAACACTGAAGCTTTCTTT.

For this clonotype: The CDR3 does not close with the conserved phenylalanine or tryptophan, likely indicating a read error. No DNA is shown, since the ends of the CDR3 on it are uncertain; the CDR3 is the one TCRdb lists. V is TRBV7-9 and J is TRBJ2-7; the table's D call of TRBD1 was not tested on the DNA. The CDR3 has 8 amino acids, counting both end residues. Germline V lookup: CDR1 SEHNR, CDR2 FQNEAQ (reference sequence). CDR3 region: CASSLPAS.

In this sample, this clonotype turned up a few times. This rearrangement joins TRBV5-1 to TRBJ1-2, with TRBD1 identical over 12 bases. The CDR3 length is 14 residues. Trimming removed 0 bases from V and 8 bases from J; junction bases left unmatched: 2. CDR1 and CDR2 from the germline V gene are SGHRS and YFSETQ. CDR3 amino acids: CASSLEGQGAGYTF. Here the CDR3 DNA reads TGCGCCAGCAGCTTGGAGGGACAGGGGGCCGGCTACACCTTC.

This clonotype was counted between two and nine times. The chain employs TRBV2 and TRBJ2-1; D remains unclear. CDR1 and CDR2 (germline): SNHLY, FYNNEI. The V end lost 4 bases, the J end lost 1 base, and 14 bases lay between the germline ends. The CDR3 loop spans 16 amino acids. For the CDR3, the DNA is TGTGCCAGCAGTGCAGGACGGCGTAAGTCCTACAATGAGCAGTTCTTC. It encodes CASSAGRRKSYNEQFF.

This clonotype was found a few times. CDR3 sequence: CASSLDSGGTPYEQYF. DNA for the CDR3: TGCGCCAGCAGCCTCGATTCGGGGGGAACTCCCTACGAGCAGTACTTC. The chain is built from TRBV5-1 and TRBJ2-7; 7 bases align to TRBD2. The CDR3 has 16 residues. V lost 4 bases to trimming and J lost 2 bases; unmatched junction nucleotides: 12. Germline V gene lookup returns CDR1 SGHRS and CDR2 YFSETQ. Drawing the rest from reference TRBV5-1 and TRBJ2-7, the complete variable domain is KAGVTQTPRYLIKTRGQQVTLSCSPISGHRSVSWYQQTPGQGLQFLFEYFSETQRNKGNFPGRFSGRQFSNSRSEMNVSTLELGDSALYLCASSLDSGGTPYEQYFGPGTRLTVT.

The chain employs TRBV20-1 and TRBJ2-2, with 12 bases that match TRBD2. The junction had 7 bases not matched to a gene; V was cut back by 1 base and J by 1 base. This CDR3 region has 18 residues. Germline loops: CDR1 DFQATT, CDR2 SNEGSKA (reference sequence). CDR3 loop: CSARALAGGTLNTGELFF. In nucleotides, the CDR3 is TGCAGTGCTAGAGCGCTAGCGGGAGGGACACTGAACACCGGGGAGCTGTTTTTT.

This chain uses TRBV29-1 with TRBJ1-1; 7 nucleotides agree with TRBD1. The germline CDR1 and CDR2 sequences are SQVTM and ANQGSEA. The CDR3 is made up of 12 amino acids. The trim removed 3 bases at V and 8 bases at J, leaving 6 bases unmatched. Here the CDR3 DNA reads TGCAGCGTTGACGAGCCGGACAGGGAAGCTTTCTTT. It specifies CSVDEPDREAFF.

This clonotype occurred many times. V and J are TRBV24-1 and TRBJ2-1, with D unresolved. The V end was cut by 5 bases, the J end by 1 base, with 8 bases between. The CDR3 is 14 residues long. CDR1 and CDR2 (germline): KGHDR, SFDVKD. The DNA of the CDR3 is TGTGCCACCAGTGGATTCGCGTCCTACAATGAGCAGTTCTTC. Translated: CATSGFASYNEQFF.

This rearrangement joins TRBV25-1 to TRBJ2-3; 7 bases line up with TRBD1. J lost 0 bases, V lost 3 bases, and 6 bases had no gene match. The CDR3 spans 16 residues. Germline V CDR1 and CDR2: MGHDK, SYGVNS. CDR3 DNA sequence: TGTGCCAGCAGTGATCTAGGGGGCCGGAGCACAGATACGCAGTATTTT. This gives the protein CASSDLGGRSTDTQYF.

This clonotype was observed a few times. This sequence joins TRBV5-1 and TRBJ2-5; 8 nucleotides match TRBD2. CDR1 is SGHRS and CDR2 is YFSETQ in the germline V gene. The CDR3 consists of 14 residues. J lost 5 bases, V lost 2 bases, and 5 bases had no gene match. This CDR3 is CASSFPGLVETQYF. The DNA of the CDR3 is TGCGCCAGCAGCTTCCCGGGACTAGTGGAGACCCAGTACTTC.

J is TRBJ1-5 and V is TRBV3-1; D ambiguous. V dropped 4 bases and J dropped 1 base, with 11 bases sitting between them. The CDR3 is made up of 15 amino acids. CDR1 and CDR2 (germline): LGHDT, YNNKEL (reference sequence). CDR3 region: CASSPVGYSNQPQHF. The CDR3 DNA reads TGTGCCAGCAGCCCCGTAGGGTACAGCAATCAGCCCCAGCATTTT.